A single sample gave rise to the 7 T cell receptor beta chains below, sequenced in a study of T cell responses to AZD1222 COVID-19 vaccine (dated by TCRdb to the early 2020s). The library was obtained by the immunoSEQ multiplex PCR assay. Drawn from immuneACCESS, this table holds only the in-frame rearrangements with V and J called that TCRdb kept. Clones are partly lost; checked studies trace under half to an unresolved V gene and leave the rest unexplained. Recorded for this sample are 100,000 or so clones; more than 70% of them occurred a single time. 3.5% to 4.5% of the sample is taken by the ten largest. What the time point label conveys for this sample: baseline before first vaccination. What this sample's treatment or condition label stands for: meningococcal conjugate vaccine given as trial control. The specimen comprised peripheral blood, sampled on day 0 of MenACWY control vaccination. These receptors came from an adult in good health.

The chain recombines TRBV5-1 with TRBJ1-1; D is ambiguous. Per germline, CDR1 SGHRS and CDR2 YFSETQ. Between the trimmed V and J ends, which lost 4 bases and 0 bases, there was a span of 7 bases. The CDR3 covers 13 residues. This CDR3 is CASSHGMNTEAFF. In DNA, the CDR3 is TGCGCCAGCAGCCACGGGATGAACACTGAAGCTTTCTTT.

The V and J genes are TRBV19 and TRBJ2-2, with D possibly being TRBD1 (6 bases). The length of the CDR3 is 19 residues. V was clipped by 5 bases and J by 0 bases, with 22 bases between them. Germline CDR1 is LNHDA and CDR2 is SQIVND (reference sequence). CDR3 DNA: TGTGCCAGTAGTCTCTTACTTCGGACAGCCACTACGAACACCGGGGAGCTGTTTTTT. It translates to CASSLLLRTATTNTGELFF.

The chain carries TRBV10-3 and TRBJ2-7; 8 nucleotides align to TRBD2. V lost 3 bases to trimming and J lost 2 bases; unmatched junction nucleotides: 6. This CDR3 has 15 residues. The germline V gene encodes CDR1 ENHRY and CDR2 SYGVKD. The CDR3 region is CAISDGTRSPYEQYF. The CDR3 DNA reads as TGTGCCATCAGTGATGGGACTAGGAGCCCCTACGAGCAGTACTTC.

As for this clone: The identical CDR3 is also encoded by other nucleotide sequences in the sample. The chain combines TRBV5-1 with TRBJ1-2; D remains ambiguous. The CDR3 spans 13 residues. CDR1 and CDR2 (germline): SGHRS, YFSETQ. V was cut by 1 base and J by 2 bases, with 6 bases left in between. The CDR3 DNA reads as TGCGCCAGCAGCTTGTTACAGAACTATGGCTACACCTTC. This codes for CASSLLQNYGYTF.

The chain employs TRBV24-1 and TRBJ2-7; D tentatively fits TRBD1 or TRBD2 (5 bases each). Germline V gene sequence: CDR1 KGHDR, CDR2 SFDVKD. CDR3 length: 13 residues. Trimming took 4 bases from V and 5 from J, leaving 11 bases between them. CDR3 sequence reads: CATSDSGSHEQYF. As DNA, the CDR3 is TGTGCCACCAGTGACTCAGGGAGCCACGAGCAGTACTTC.

Only one count was recorded for this clone. V is TRBV6-5 and J is TRBJ2-1; 10 positions agree with TRBD2. This CDR3 region has 15 residues. CDR1 and CDR2 from the germline V gene are MNHEY and SVGAGI. Trimming cost V 6 bases and J 6 bases; bases outside gene matches: 8. The CDR3 region is CASSPSGRARNEQFF. The DNA for the CDR3 is TGTGCCAGCAGCCCCAGCGGGAGGGCGCGCAATGAGCAGTTCTTC.

This clone was detected once. The V gene is TRBV27, the J gene TRBJ1-2; D is unresolved. Trimming removed 2 bases at V and 9 bases at J, with 13 bases between. This CDR3 has 13 amino acids. Germline V gene data show CDR1 as MNHEY and CDR2 as SMNVEV (reference sequence). The CDR3 DNA sequence: TGTGCCAGCAGTTTAAGTCAAAGCCAACGCTACACCTTC. Encoded protein: CASSLSQSQRYTF.